The 24 T cell receptor beta chains listed next were all sequenced from one sample in a study of control samples from healthy donors and cancer patients. Using immunoSEQ multiplex PCR, the repertoire was profiled, and TCRdb retains in-frame clones only, with some absent. The sample carries about 160,000 clones, around 90% recorded once. Sample: blood. These receptors all come from a woman aged 25 to 39 in good health.

This chain links TRBV29-1 with TRBJ2-5, with D possibly matching TRBD1 (6 bases). The germline V gene encodes CDR1 SQVTM and CDR2 ANQGSEA. This CDR3 region has 12 residues. The V end was cut by 3 bases, the J end by 5 bases, with 10 bases between. CDR3 in amino acids: CSVDSQGETQYF. The CDR3 DNA follows: TGCAGCGTTGATTCTCAGGGGGAGACCCAGTACTTC.

The chain carries TRBV5-1 and TRBJ1-6; perhaps TRBD1 as D (6 bases). The V end lost 0 bases, the J end lost 5 bases, and 9 bases lay between the germline ends. CDR3 length equals 15 residues. The germline gives CDR1 SGHRS, CDR2 YFSETQ. The CDR3 region is CASSLDRVDNSPLHF. The CDR3 bases are TGCGCCAGCAGCTTGGACAGGGTCGATAATTCACCCCTCCACTTT. Full variable domain (remainder filled in from reference TRBV5-1 and TRBJ1-6): KAGVTQTPRYLIKTRGQQVTLSCSPISGHRSVSWYQQTPGQGLQFLFEYFSETQRNKGNFPGRFSGRQFSNSRSEMNVSTLELGDSALYLCASSLDRVDNSPLHFGNGTRLTVT.

The V and J genes are TRBV7-8 and TRBJ1-5; unclear D gene. V was cut by 1 base and J by 3 bases, with 13 bases left in between. In germline, CDR1 is SGHVS, CDR2 FQNEAQ. The CDR3 extends over 16 amino acids. The CDR3 region is CASSLVEARLNQPQHF. The CDR3 nucleotides read TGTGCCAGCAGCTTAGTTGAGGCCAGACTCAATCAGCCCCAGCATTTT.

The gene calls are TRBV30 and TRBJ2-5; maybe TRBD1 (6 bases). Germline V CDR1 and CDR2: GTSNPN, SVGIG (reference sequence). V shed 2 bases and J shed 5 bases, with 21 bases lying between them. This CDR3 spans 16 amino acids. Here the CDR3 reads CAWSKTPGHRFETQYF. CDR3 in DNA: TGTGCCTGGAGTAAAACACCGGGACATCGATTCGAGACCCAGTACTTC.

This clone has only one observation. This chain links TRBV6-5 with TRBJ2-1; D may correspond to TRBD1 or TRBD2 (5 bases each). CDR1 is MNHEY and CDR2 is SVGAGI in the germline V gene. The CDR3 spans 15 residues. V dropped 6 bases and J dropped 6 bases, with 18 bases sitting between them. Written as DNA, the CDR3 is TGTGCCAGCAGCTCATCGATCCATGGGGGCAATGAGCAGTTCTTC. It specifies CASSSSIHGGNEQFF.

The chain combines TRBV11-2 with TRBJ1-3; unclear D gene. Germline CDR1 SGHAT, CDR2 FQNNGV. Trimming took off 5 bases at V and 6 bases at J, with 17 bases between the two ends. This CDR3 contains 15 residues. CDR3 amino acids: CASSPGRGNVNTIYF. Here the CDR3 DNA reads TGTGCCAGCAGCCCTGGTCGAGGGAATGTAAACACCATATATTTT.

V usage is TRBV4-3 and J usage is TRBJ1-3; D unresolved. The CDR3 has 14 amino acids. In germline, CDR1 is LGHNA, CDR2 YSLEER. Trimming cost V 0 bases and J 4 bases, with 7 bases left between them. CDR3 coding DNA: TGCGCCAGCAGCCAAGATCTTGGCGGAAACACCATATATTTT. Encoded protein: CASSQDLGGNTIYF.

This rearrangement joins TRBV5-1 to TRBJ2-2; TRBD1 aligns across 7 bases. The CDR3 length is 16 residues. Germline CDR1 reads SGHRS; CDR2 reads YFSETQ. V was pared by 1 base and J by 1 base, with 4 bases of the junction left unmatched. CDR3 DNA: TGCGCCAGCAGCTTGTCTAGGACAGGGAACACCGGGGAGCTGTTTTTT. Its protein is CASSLSRTGNTGELFF.

About this clone: Other DNA sequences of this sample code for an identical CDR3. This chain uses TRBV28 with TRBJ2-3; D is uncertain. The CDR3 is 15 residues long. Germline CDR1 and CDR2: MDHEN and SYDVKM. Trimming removed 1 base from V and 1 base from J, with 9 bases in between. The CDR3 spells CASSLSSGRTDTQYF. The CDR3 DNA follows: TGTGCCAGCAGTTTATCTTCTGGCCGCACAGATACGCAGTATTTT.

The J gene is TRBJ2-5, the V gene TRBV24-1; the match to TRBD2 covers 9 bases. The CDR3 contains 16 residues. V trimming: 2 bases; J trimming: 3 bases; junction bases outside the gene matches: 6. Germline CDR1 is KGHDR and CDR2 is SFDVKD. CDR3 loop: CATSDSETSGKETQYF. Written as DNA, the CDR3 is TGTGCCACCAGTGATTCCGAGACTAGCGGAAAAGAGACCCAGTACTTC.

The rearrangement joins TRBV9 to TRBJ2-3; D is uncertain. The CDR3 spans 13 residues. Trimming pared 0 bases from V and 2 bases from J, leaving 4 bases between. From germline, CDR1 is SGDLS and CDR2 YYNGEE. The CDR3 nucleotides read TGTGCCAGCAGCGTAGGGACCACAGATACGCAGTATTTT. Amino acids: CASSVGTTDTQYF.

V and J are TRBV6-2 or TRBV6-3 and TRBJ2-1; 16 nucleotides agree with TRBD2. This CDR3 has 17 residues. Trimming removed 6 bases from V and 5 bases from J; junction bases left unmatched: 7. Germline V gene sequence: CDR1 MNHEY, CDR2 SVGEGT. This CDR3 reads CASSLGTSGGVNNEQFF. The CDR3 DNA reads as TGTGCCAGCAGCCTAGGGACTAGCGGGGGGGTCAACAATGAGCAGTTCTTC.

The V gene is TRBV2, the J gene TRBJ2-7; the D is unclear. CDR1 and CDR2 from the germline V gene are SNHLY and FYNNEI. The CDR3 totals 12 residues. V shed 2 bases and J shed 3 bases, with 5 bases lying between them. The CDR3 region is CASSEQRYEQYF. The DNA of the CDR3 is TGTGCCAGCAGTGAACAACGCTACGAGCAGTACTTC.

The rearrangement links TRBV24-1 to TRBJ2-1; tentatively, D is TRBD2 (6 bases). The CDR3 runs 20 residues. V was pared by 1 base and J by 0 bases, with 21 bases between. Germline CDR1 reads KGHDR; CDR2 reads SFDVKD. The CDR3 region has the DNA TGTGCCACCAGTGATTTTGGGACTCCCAAATACCCGAGCTCCTACAATGAGCAGTTCTTC. Encoded protein: CATSDFGTPKYPSSYNEQFF.

The V gene is TRBV19, the J gene TRBJ2-7; D call uncertain. Trimming left V 0 bases short and J 0 bases short, with 3 bases between. CDR1 LNHDA and CDR2 SQIVND come from the germline V gene (reference sequence). This CDR3 region has 13 residues. The CDR3 nucleotides read TGTGCCAGTAGTATAGATGTCTCCTACGAGCAGTACTTC. This sequence encodes CASSIDVSYEQYF.

The rearrangement links TRBV19 to TRBJ1-3; no clear D. In germline, CDR1 is LNHDA, CDR2 SQIVND (reference sequence). V lost 3 bases to trimming and J lost 0 bases, with 12 bases between them. The CDR3 length is 16 residues. The DNA of the CDR3 is TGTGCCAGTAGTATCGGGCCGGCAAGCTCTGGAAACACCATATATTTT. Translated, it gives CASSIGPASSGNTIYF.

This sequence joins TRBV27 and TRBJ2-7, with 14 bases identical to TRBD2. The CDR3 consists of 15 residues. Trimming cost V 6 bases and J 7 bases; bases outside gene matches: 8. Germline V gene sequence: CDR1 MNHEY, CDR2 SMNVEV (reference sequence). Here the CDR3 reads CASSLGTSGSYEQYF. CDR3 nucleotide sequence: TGTGCCAGCAGCCTCGGGACTAGCGGGAGTTATGAGCAGTACTTC.

The chain is built from TRBV7-2 and TRBJ2-1, with TRBD2 as a possible D gene (5 bases). Trimming shortened V by 1 base and J by 6 bases, and 10 bases separated the two germline ends. CDR1 is SGHTA, CDR2 FQGNSA, per germline. CDR3 length: 14 residues. CDR3 DNA sequence: TGTGCCAGCAGCTTAGAACTAGTGGGCAATGAGCAGTTCTTC. Residues: CASSLELVGNEQFF.

V and J are TRBV3-1 (or the pseudogene TRBV3-2) and TRBJ1-1; the D gene is possibly TRBD1 (6 bases). The CDR3 runs to 13 residues. Germline V gives CDR1 LGHDT, CDR2 YNNKEL (reference sequence). V was shortened by 3 bases and J by 6 bases, with 11 bases between the two germline ends. Here the CDR3 reads CASSHRGLAEAFF. In nucleotides, the CDR3 is TGTGCCAGCAGCCACAGGGGTTTAGCTGAAGCTTTCTTT.

V usage is TRBV5-5 and J usage is TRBJ1-4, with D maybe TRBD1 (6 bases). The CDR3 is 15 amino acids. The germline gives CDR1 SGHKS, CDR2 YYEKEE (reference sequence). Between the trimmed V and J ends, which lost 1 base and 7 bases, there was a span of 14 bases. The CDR3 here is CASSLLSGVGEKLFF. The CDR3 region has the DNA TGTGCCAGCAGCTTGTTGTCAGGGGTTGGTGAAAAACTGTTTTTT.

The chain couples TRBV9 to TRBJ2-7; TRBD2 agrees at 7 bases. The CDR3 extends over 14 amino acids. The junction had 5 bases not matched to a gene; V was cut back by 3 bases and J by 2 bases. Germline CDR1 is SGDLS and CDR2 is YYNGEE. CDR3 sequence: CASSAAGLAYEQYF. In DNA, the CDR3 is TGTGCCAGCAGCGCAGCGGGACTCGCCTACGAGCAGTACTTC.

V usage is TRBV4-1 and J usage is TRBJ1-4; 11 bases map to TRBD1. This CDR3 comprises 15 residues. From germline, CDR1 is MGHRA and CDR2 YSYEKL. J was trimmed by 6 bases and V by 2 bases; bases with no gene match: 2. The CDR3 coding sequence is TGCGCCAGCAGCCAACCGGGACAGGGGGATGAAAAACTGTTTTTT. Translated: CASSQPGQGDEKLFF.

The chain combines TRBV24-1 with TRBJ2-1; TRBD2 aligns across 12 bases. V shed 3 bases, J shed 9 bases, and the junction held 5 bases outside the gene matches. The length of the CDR3 is 15 residues. CDR1 KGHDR and CDR2 SFDVKD come from the germline V gene. The CDR3 DNA reads TGTGCCACCAGTGATCGACTAGCGGGAGTAGTTGAGCAGTTCTTC. Protein sequence: CATSDRLAGVVEQFF.

Details on this clone: The same CDR3 arises from other DNA sequences in this sample as well. The V call is TRBV7-2, the J call TRBJ1-1; D possibly corresponds to TRBD1 (6 bases). CDR1 is SGHTA, CDR2 FQGNSA, per germline. The ends were cut back, 5 bases at V and 4 bases at J, with 14 bases in the middle. The CDR3 sequence is 14 residues long. The CDR3 sequence is CASSPQTGFTEAFF. Here the CDR3 DNA reads TGTGCCAGCAGCCCTCAAACAGGGTTCACTGAAGCTTTCTTT.